The sequence of this T cell receptor beta chain was determined in a study of cytotoxic CD8 clonotypes in ibrutinib-treated CLL. The CDR3 contains 15 residues. From germline, CDR1 is MNHEY and CDR2 SMNVEV (reference sequence). V lost 2 bases and J lost 3; bases outside the gene matches: 3. As concerns this clone: Its antigen remains unknown.

Study findings and constraints: At progression, clonality fell back toward baseline after rising at ibrutinib response.

Libraries were prepared by immunoSEQ multiplex PCR; TCRdb keeps only in-frame clonotypes and omits some of them. This repertoire shows approximately 92,000 clones, around 77% found once; its top ten account for around 23%. The sequence derives from a human donor with chronic lymphocytic leukemia. The V and J genes are TRBV27 and TRBJ2-1, with 8 bases fitting TRBD1. The sequenced sample was PBMCs, obtained after 24 months of ibrutinib treatment. Written as DNA, the CDR3 is TGTGCCAGCAGTTTAGGACAGGGTAACTACAATGAGCAGTTCTTC. Protein product: CASSLGQGNYNEQFF.